This T cell receptor (beta chain) was recorded in a study of blood T cell repertoires in COVID-19. Sequencing used immunoSEQ multiplex PCR; TCRdb keeps in-frame clones, though not all of them. The table lists approximately 210,000 clones, about four fifths of them singletons, with over 9.5% in the top ten. This clone was counted a single time. The clonotype originates from a middle-aged woman with acute or convalescent COVID-19. The sample consisted of peripheral blood.

The CDR3 region is CASRELRTVTDTQYF. The CDR3, as DNA: TGTGCCAGTAGGGAATTACGGACAGTTACAGATACGCAGTATTTT. The rearrangement links TRBV19 to TRBJ2-3; D perhaps matches TRBD1 (6 bases). The length of the CDR3 is 15 residues. Trimming cost V 6 bases and J 3 bases, with 16 bases left between them. Germline V lookup: CDR1 LNHDA, CDR2 SQIVND (reference sequence).